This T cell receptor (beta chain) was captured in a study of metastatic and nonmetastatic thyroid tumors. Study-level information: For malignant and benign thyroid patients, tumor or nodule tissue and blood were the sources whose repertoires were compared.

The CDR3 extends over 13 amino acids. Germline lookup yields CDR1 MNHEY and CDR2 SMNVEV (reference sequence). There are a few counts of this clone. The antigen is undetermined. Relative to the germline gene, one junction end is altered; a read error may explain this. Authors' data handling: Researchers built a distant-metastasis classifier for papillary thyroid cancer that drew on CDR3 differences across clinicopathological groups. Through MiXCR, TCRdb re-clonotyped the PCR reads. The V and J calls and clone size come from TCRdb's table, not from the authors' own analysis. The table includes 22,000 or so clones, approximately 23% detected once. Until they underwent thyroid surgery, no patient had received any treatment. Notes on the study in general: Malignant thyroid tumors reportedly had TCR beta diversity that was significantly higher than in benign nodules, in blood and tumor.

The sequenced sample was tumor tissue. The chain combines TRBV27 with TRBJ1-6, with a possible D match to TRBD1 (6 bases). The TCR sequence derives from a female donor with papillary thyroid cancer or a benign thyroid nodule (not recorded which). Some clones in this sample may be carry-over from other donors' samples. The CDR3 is CASSFRGRSPPHF. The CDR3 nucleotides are TGTGCCAGCAGTTTCAGGGGCAGGTCACCCCCCCACTTT.